The 12 T cell receptor beta chains below were found in one sample sequenced in a study of monozygotic twins with inflammatory bowel disease. TCRdb reworked the 5' RACE reads into one entry per CDR3 protein, no DNA. The sample is made up of 400,000 to 500,000 distinct CDR3 sequences, and the top ten hold more than 2% of it. The sample taken for sequencing was blood. These receptors were taken from a human donor with ulcerative colitis or Crohn's disease, or a healthy co-twin of an affected twin (not recorded which).

The chain has TRBV14 and TRBJ2-7. Germline assignment: CDR1 SGHDN and CDR2 FVKESK. The CDR3 is 15 amino acids. The CDR3 spells CASSQRSGRAYEQYF.

The V gene is TRBV5-5, the J gene TRBJ1-6. The CDR3 is made up of 15 amino acids. The germline gives CDR1 SGHKS, CDR2 YYEKEE (reference sequence). Here the CDR3 reads CASSFTGTHNSPLHF.

The chain employs TRBV27 and TRBJ2-7; absent DNA, TCRdb's TRBD1 call cannot be checked. This CDR3 region has 14 residues. The germline V gene has CDR1 MNHEY and CDR2 SMNVEV (reference sequence). CDR3 sequence: CASSLNRNQYEQYF.

This chain uses TRBV3-1 with TRBJ2-7; without DNA, the TCRdb call of TRBD1 cannot be checked. CDR1 is LGHDT and CDR2 is YNNKEL in the germline V gene (reference sequence). The CDR3 totals 13 residues. The CDR3 region is CASSRGQGYEQYF.

CDR3 region: CATSRRSGGSDIQYF. The chain recombines TRBV15 with TRBJ2-4; TCRdb's D call of TRBD2 is untestable without DNA. The germline gives CDR1 LNHNV, CDR2 YYDKDF (reference sequence). This CDR3 has 15 amino acids.

CDR3 protein: CSVEHSRNTEAFF. The chain employs TRBV29-1 and TRBJ1-1. The CDR3 consists of 13 residues. Germline CDR1 and CDR2: SQVTM and ANQGSEA.

The rearrangement joins TRBV7-9 to TRBJ2-2; checking the TCRdb D call of TRBD1 is not possible without DNA. CDR1 and CDR2 from the germline V gene are SEHNR and FQNEAQ (reference sequence). The CDR3 length is 15 residues. CDR3 region: CASSDRGGNTGELFF. The full variable domain, rest sourced from reference TRBV7-9 and TRBJ2-2, is DTGVSQNPRHKITKRGQNVTFRCDPISEHNRLYWYRQTLGQGPEFLTYFQNEAQLEKSRLLSDRFSAERPKGSFSTLEIQRTEQGDSAMYLCASSDRGGNTGELFFGEGSRLTVL.

This chain links TRBV20-1 with TRBJ2-4. Germline V gene data show CDR1 as DFQATT and CDR2 as SNEGSKA (reference sequence). The CDR3 extends over 12 amino acids. CDR3 protein: CSAQARRNIQYF.

This chain links TRBV5-6 with TRBJ2-3. CDR1 is SGHDT, CDR2 YYEEEE, per germline. The CDR3 totals 13 residues. This CDR3 is CASSVSLRDTQYF. The entire variable domain, with the rest obtained from reference TRBV5-6 and TRBJ2-3, is as follows: DAGVTQSPTHLIKTRGQQVTLRCSPKSGHDTVSWYQQALGQGPQFIFQYYEEEERQRGNFPDRFSGHQFPNYSSELNVNALLLGDSALYLCASSVSLRDTQYFGPGTRLTVL.

The chain is built from TRBV18 and TRBJ2-5; the TCRdb call, TRBD2, lacks DNA for checking. The germline V gene encodes CDR1 KGHSH and CDR2 LQKENI. This CDR3 contains 14 residues. The CDR3 reads CASSPMGLKETQYF.

This sequence joins TRBV20-1 and TRBJ1-2; TCRdb reports TRBD1, a call that lacks DNA to check it against. Germline assignment: CDR1 DFQATT and CDR2 SNEGSKA (reference sequence). The CDR3 consists of 14 residues. The CDR3 sequence is CSASTGQGDYGYTF.

The chain has TRBV5-1 and TRBJ2-3. CDR3 length equals 15 residues. Germline V CDR1 and CDR2: SGHRS, YFSETQ. The CDR3 sequence is CASSLTDGYTDTQYF.